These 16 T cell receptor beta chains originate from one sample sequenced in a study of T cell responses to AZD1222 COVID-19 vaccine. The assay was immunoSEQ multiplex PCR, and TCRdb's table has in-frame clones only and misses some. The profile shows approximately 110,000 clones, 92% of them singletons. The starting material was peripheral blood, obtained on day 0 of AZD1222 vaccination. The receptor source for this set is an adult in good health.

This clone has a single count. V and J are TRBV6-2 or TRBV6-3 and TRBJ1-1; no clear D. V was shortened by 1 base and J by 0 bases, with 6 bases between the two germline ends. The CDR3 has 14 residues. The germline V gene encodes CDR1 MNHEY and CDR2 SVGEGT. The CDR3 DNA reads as TGTGCCAGCAGTTACTGGACGGTGAACACTGAAGCTTTCTTT. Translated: CASSYWTVNTEAFF.

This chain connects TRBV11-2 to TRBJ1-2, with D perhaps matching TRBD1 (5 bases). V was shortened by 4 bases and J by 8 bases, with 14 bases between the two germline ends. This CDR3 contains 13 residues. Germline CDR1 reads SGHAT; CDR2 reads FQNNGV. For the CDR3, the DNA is TGTGCCAGCAGCTCCATGGGGGTAGTGGGCTACACCTTC. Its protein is CASSSMGVVGYTF.

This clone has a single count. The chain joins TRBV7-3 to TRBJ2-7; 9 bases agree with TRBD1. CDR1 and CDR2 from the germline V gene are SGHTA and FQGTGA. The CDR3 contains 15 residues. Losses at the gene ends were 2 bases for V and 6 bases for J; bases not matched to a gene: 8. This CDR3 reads CASSLSSGQGAEQYF. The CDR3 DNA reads TGTGCCAGCAGCTTATCGTCGGGACAGGGAGCCGAGCAGTACTTC.

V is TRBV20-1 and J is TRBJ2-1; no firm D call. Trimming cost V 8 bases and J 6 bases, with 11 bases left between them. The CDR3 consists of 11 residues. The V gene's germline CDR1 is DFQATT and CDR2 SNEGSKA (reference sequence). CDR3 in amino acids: CSTLLVNEQFF. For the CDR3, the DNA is TGCAGTACACTGCTAGTCAATGAGCAGTTCTTC.

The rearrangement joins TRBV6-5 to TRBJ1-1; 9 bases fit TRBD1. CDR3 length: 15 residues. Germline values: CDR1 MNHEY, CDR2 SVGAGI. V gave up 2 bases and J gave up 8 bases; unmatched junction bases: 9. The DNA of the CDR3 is TGTGCCAGCAGTTACACAGTTGGGACAGGGTACGAAGCTTTCTTT. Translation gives CASSYTVGTGYEAFF.

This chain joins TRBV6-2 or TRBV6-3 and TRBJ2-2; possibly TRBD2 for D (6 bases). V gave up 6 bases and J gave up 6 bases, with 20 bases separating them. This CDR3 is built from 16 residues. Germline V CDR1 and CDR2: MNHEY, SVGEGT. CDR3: CASSSPRREAAGELFF. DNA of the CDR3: TGTGCCAGCAGCTCTCCCCGGAGGGAGGCGGCCGGGGAGCTGTTTTTT.

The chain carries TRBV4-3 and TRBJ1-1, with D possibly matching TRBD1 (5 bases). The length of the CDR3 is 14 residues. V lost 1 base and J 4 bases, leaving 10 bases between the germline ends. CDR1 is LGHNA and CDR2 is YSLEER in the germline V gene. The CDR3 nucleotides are TGCGCCAGCAGCCAAGCAGGGTATGTCACTGAAGCTTTCTTT. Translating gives CASSQAGYVTEAFF.

CDR3 in amino acids: CASSPWGIGAKNIQYF. The CDR3 DNA reads as TGTGCCAGCTCCCCCTGGGGTATTGGAGCCAAAAACATTCAGTACTTC. The chain employs TRBV18 and TRBJ2-4; D remains unclear. Germline V gene lookup returns CDR1 KGHSH and CDR2 LQKENI. The length of the CDR3 is 16 residues. V gave up 6 bases and J gave up 0 bases, with 15 bases separating them.

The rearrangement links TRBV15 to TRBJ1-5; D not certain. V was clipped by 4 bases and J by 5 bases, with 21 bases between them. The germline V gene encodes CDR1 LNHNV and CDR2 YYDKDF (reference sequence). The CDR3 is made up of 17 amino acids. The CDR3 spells CATSNRKRPAVDQPQHF. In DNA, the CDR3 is TGTGCCACCAGCAATAGAAAACGACCAGCAGTTGATCAGCCCCAGCATTTT.

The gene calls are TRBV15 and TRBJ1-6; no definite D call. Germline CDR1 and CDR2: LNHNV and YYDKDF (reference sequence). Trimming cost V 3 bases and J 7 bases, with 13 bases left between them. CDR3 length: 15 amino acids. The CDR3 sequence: CATSSERVGNSPLHF. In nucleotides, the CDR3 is TGTGCCACCAGCAGTGAAAGGGTGGGGAATTCACCCCTCCACTTT. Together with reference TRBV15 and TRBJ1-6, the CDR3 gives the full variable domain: DAMVIQNPRYQVTQFGKPVTLSCSQTLNHNVMYWYQQKSSQAPKLLFHYYDKDFNNEADTPDNFQSRRPNTSFCFLDIRSPGLGDTAMYLCATSSERVGNSPLHFGNGTRLTVT.

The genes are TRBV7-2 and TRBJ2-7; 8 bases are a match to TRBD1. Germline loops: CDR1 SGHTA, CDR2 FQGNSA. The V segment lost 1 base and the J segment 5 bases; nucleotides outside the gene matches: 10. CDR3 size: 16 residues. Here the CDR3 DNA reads TGTGCCAGCAGCTTAGTTTTTACGACAGGGGAGAACGAGCAGTACTTC. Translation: CASSLVFTTGENEQYF.

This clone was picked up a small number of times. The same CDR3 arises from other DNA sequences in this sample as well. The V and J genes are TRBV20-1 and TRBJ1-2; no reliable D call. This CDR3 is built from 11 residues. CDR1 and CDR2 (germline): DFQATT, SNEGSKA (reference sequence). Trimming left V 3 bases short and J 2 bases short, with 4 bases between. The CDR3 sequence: CSASPNYGYTF. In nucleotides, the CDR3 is TGCAGTGCTAGTCCGAACTATGGCTACACCTTC.

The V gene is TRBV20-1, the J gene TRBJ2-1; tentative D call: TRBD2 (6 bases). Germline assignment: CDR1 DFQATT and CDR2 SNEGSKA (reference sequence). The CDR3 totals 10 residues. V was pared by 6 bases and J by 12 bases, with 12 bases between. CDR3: CSARTSWQFF. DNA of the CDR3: TGCAGTGCCAGAACTAGCTGGCAGTTCTTC.

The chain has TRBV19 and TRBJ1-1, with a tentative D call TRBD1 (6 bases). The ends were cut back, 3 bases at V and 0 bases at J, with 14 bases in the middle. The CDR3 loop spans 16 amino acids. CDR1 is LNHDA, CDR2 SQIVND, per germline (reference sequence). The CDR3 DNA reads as TGTGCCAGTAGTATCCGCGGACAGTTCATGAACACTGAAGCTTTCTTT. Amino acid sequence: CASSIRGQFMNTEAFF.

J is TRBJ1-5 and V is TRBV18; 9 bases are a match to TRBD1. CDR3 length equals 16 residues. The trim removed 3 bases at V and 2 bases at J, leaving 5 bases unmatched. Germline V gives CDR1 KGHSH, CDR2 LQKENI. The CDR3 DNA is TGTGCCAGCTCACCCACGGGACAGGGCGGCAATCAGCCCCAGCATTTT. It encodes CASSPTGQGGNQPQHF.

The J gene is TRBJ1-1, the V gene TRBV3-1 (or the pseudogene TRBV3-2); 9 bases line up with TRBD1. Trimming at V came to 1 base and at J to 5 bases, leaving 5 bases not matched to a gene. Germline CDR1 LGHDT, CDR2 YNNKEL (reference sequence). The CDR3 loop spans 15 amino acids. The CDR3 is CASSQGGTGRTEAFF. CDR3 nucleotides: TGTGCCAGCAGCCAAGGTGGGACAGGGAGGACTGAAGCTTTCTTT.